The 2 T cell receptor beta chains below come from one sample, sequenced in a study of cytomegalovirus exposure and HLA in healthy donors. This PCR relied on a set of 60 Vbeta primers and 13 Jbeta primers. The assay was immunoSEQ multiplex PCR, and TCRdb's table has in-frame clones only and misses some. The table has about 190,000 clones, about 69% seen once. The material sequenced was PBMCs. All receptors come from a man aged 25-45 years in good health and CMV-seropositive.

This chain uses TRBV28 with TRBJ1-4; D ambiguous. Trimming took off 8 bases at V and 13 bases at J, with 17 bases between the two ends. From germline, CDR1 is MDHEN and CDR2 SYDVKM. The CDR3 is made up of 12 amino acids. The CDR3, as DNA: TGTGCCAGCTCCCTCTGGCCTAGCGGACTGTTTTTT. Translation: CASSLWPSGLFF.

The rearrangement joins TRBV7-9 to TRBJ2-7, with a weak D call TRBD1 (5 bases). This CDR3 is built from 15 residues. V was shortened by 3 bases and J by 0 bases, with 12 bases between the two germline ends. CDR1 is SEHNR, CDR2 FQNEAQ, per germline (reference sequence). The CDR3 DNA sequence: TGTGCCAGCAGCTTGGGGCGGATAAGCTCCTACGAGCAGTACTTC. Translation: CASSLGRISSYEQYF.